These 18 T cell receptor beta chains came from one sample sequenced in a study of OX40 agonist ivuxolimab in advanced cancers. Sequencing used immunoSEQ multiplex PCR; TCRdb keeps in-frame clones, though not all of them. The sample holds roughly 40,000 clones, 75% to 90% seen once. This specimen was CD4+ or CD8+ T cells sorted from blood, taken in a trial of the OX40 agonist ivuxolimab. These receptors were collected from an adult with an advanced solid tumor such as melanoma, head and neck, liver or kidney cancer.

V and J are TRBV30 and TRBJ1-2, with TRBD1 as a possible D gene (6 bases). Germline V gives CDR1 GTSNPN, CDR2 SVGIG (reference sequence). V shed 7 bases and J shed 12 bases, with 15 bases lying between them. The CDR3 extends over 10 amino acids. CDR3 bases: TGTGCCTCCTACAGGGCCCGCCACACCTTC. Residues: CASYRARHTF.

The chain joins TRBV2 to TRBJ2-5; 9 bases match TRBD2. There are 11 residues in the CDR3. Unmatched junction bases numbered 0, after V lost 8 bases and J lost 5 bases. The germline CDR1 and CDR2 sequences are SNHLY and FYNNEI. CDR3 region: CASGLAETQYF. CDR3 nucleotides: TGTGCCAGCGGACTAGCGGAGACCCAGTACTTC.

This sequence joins TRBV6-6 and TRBJ2-1, with TRBD2 matching over 14 bases. Germline V lookup: CDR1 MNHNY, CDR2 SVGAGI (reference sequence). The length of the CDR3 is 16 residues. The junction had 6 bases not matched to a gene; V was cut back by 6 bases and J by 5 bases. The CDR3 DNA follows: TGTGCCAGCAGGGGGACTAGCGGGAGAGAAAACAATGAGCAGTTCTTC. Translation: CASRGTSGRENNEQFF.

The chain uses TRBV6-6 and TRBJ2-7; 9 nucleotides match TRBD1. The CDR3 has 15 residues. Germline CDR1 reads MNHNY; CDR2 reads SVGAGI (reference sequence). V was pared by 5 bases and J by 0 bases, with 5 bases of the junction left unmatched. CDR3 DNA sequence: TGTGCCAGCAGTGGACAGGGGCGCTACTCCTACGAGCAGTACTTC. It encodes CASSGQGRYSYEQYF.

The CDR3 reads CASSYFRQTGANVLTF. The CDR3 DNA is TGTGCCAGCAGTTACTTTAGGCAAACTGGGGCCAACGTCCTGACTTTC. This chain connects TRBV6-6 to TRBJ2-6; the D is unclear. Germline assignment: CDR1 MNHNY and CDR2 SVGAGI (reference sequence). Deletions cut 1 base from V and 2 bases from J, with 9 bases between. This CDR3 spans 16 amino acids.

CDR3 nucleotide sequence: TGTGCCAGCAGGATGGGTGTGGGGACTGAAGCTTTCTTT. Translation gives CASRMGVGTEAFF. The chain combines TRBV6-5 with TRBJ1-1; D remains unclear. Between the trimmed V and J ends, which lost 6 bases and 5 bases, there was a span of 13 bases. The germline CDR1 and CDR2 sequences are MNHEY and SVGAGI. The CDR3 sequence is 13 residues long.

This clone was seen only once. The V call is TRBV28, the J call TRBJ2-7; D gene unclear. Per germline, CDR1 MDHEN and CDR2 SYDVKM. The CDR3 spans 14 residues. With 6 bases removed from V and 3 bases from J, the gap between germline ends came to 15 bases. The CDR3 coding sequence is TGTGCCAGCAGACTAACTTCACCGGGCTACGAGCAGTACTTC. This encodes CASRLTSPGYEQYF.

This sequence joins TRBV7-9 and TRBJ1-1; D remains ambiguous. The ends were cut back, 6 bases at V and 1 base at J, with 6 bases in the middle. CDR1 is SEHNR, CDR2 FQNEAQ, per germline (reference sequence). This CDR3 spans 12 amino acids. The CDR3 here is CASRAANTEAFF. For the CDR3, the DNA is TGTGCCAGCAGAGCGGCGAACACTGAAGCTTTCTTT.

This chain uses TRBV6-5 with TRBJ1-1; 9 nucleotides align to TRBD1. CDR3 length: 14 residues. Losses at the gene ends were 4 bases for V and 5 bases for J; bases not matched to a gene: 5. Germline assignment: CDR1 MNHEY and CDR2 SVGAGI. Here the CDR3 reads CASSSTGGLTEAFF. CDR3 sequence (DNA): TGTGCCAGCAGTTCCACAGGGGGCCTGACTGAAGCTTTCTTT.

CDR3 bases: TGTGCCAGTGTTGGCCCCGGGGGCTTTGGGCAGCCCCAGCATTTT. Residues: CASVGPGGFGQPQHF. The chain has TRBV28 and TRBJ1-5; possible D gene TRBD1, 6 bases. Per germline, CDR1 MDHEN and CDR2 SYDVKM. CDR3 length: 15 amino acids. The germline V and J ends were trimmed by 9 bases and 7 bases, with 22 bases remaining between them.

The rearrangement uses TRBV10-3 and TRBJ2-2; tentative D call: TRBD2 (5 bases). Per germline, CDR1 ENHRY and CDR2 SYGVKD. The CDR3 has 15 amino acids. V gave up 4 bases and J gave up 1 base, with 10 bases separating them. CDR3 in amino acids: CAISVKAENTGELFF. CDR3 in DNA: TGTGCCATCAGTGTAAAAGCGGAGAACACCGGGGAGCTGTTTTTT.

The sample holds a few counts of this clone. V is TRBV6-1 and J is TRBJ1-2; a weak D match, TRBD1 (5 bases). Germline V gives CDR1 MNHNS, CDR2 SASEGT. V lost 10 bases, J lost 8 bases, and 14 bases lay in between. The CDR3 consists of 11 residues. CDR3 region: CATTEGLGYTF. The CDR3 DNA sequence: TGTGCCACCACCGAGGGGCTGGGCTACACCTTC.

There are a few counts of this clone. The V call is TRBV30, the J call TRBJ1-4, with 8 bases lining up with TRBD1. CDR3 length equals 13 residues. V lost 5 bases, J lost 8 bases, and 7 bases stayed unmatched. Germline assignment: CDR1 GTSNPN and CDR2 SVGIG (reference sequence). The CDR3 region has the DNA TGTGCCTGGGCGGACAGGGTGGCCGAAAAACTGTTTTTT. Translating gives CAWADRVAEKLFF. Full variable domain (rest looked up from reference TRBV30 and TRBJ1-4): SQTIHQWPATLVQPVGSPLSLECTVEGTSNPNLYWYRQAAGRGLQLLFYSVGIGQISSEVPQNLSASRPQDRQFILSSKKLLLSDSGFYLCAWADRVAEKLFFGSGTQLSVL.

V usage is TRBV7-9 and J usage is TRBJ2-5, with D possibly TRBD2 on 6 matching bases. CDR1 SEHNR and CDR2 FQNEAQ come from the germline V gene (reference sequence). V gave up 6 bases and J gave up 4 bases, with 18 bases separating them. This CDR3 has 15 amino acids. The CDR3 DNA sequence: TGTGCCAGCAGTACCAGCTTACGGGGGAGAGAGACCCAGTACTTC. It yields the protein CASSTSLRGRETQYF.

The chain carries TRBV2 and TRBJ2-1; 12 nucleotides line up with TRBD1. Germline V gives CDR1 SNHLY, CDR2 FYNNEI. V shed 4 bases and J 7 bases; nucleotides not matched to a gene: 5. The CDR3 loop spans 15 amino acids. CDR3 residues: CASSAGQGALNEQFF. CDR3 in DNA: TGTGCCAGCAGTGCGGGACAGGGGGCGTTAAATGAGCAGTTCTTC.

This rearrangement joins TRBV6-5 to TRBJ2-3; the match to TRBD2 covers 10 bases. V lost 4 bases, J lost 4 bases, and 8 bases stayed unmatched. CDR3 length equals 16 residues. Germline V CDR1 and CDR2: MNHEY, SVGAGI. The CDR3 region is CASSSLAGGYADTQYF. The CDR3 DNA is TGTGCCAGCAGTTCTTTAGCGGGAGGATACGCAGATACGCAGTATTTT.

This chain connects TRBV4-1 to TRBJ2-5; D not resolved. With 4 bases removed from V and 2 bases from J, the gap between germline ends came to 14 bases. The germline V gene has CDR1 MGHRA and CDR2 YSYEKL. The CDR3 length is 15 residues. CDR3 region: CASSPYGRIQETQYF. In nucleotides, the CDR3 is TGCGCCAGCAGCCCATATGGACGGATACAAGAGACCCAGTACTTC.

As DNA, the CDR3 is TGTGCCAGCAGCTCCGAGAGGCCGCAGCCCCAGCATTTT. It encodes CASSSERPQPQHF. The gene calls are TRBV7-8 and TRBJ1-5; D gene unclear. This CDR3 region has 13 residues. V lost 4 bases and J lost 7, with 11 bases in between. Germline V gives CDR1 SGHVS, CDR2 FQNEAQ.